This TCR beta chain was retrieved from a study of blood T cells in healthy people across ages. Together with a sample-barcoded 5' primer, a J-beta primer mix was included in a second PCR lasting roughly 6 to 12 cycles. Per sample, CDR3-containing paired-end reads numbered at least 2.5 million. TCRdb used MiXCR to reprocess the 5' RACE reads, holding one entry per CDR3 protein. The sample shows fewer than 2,000,000 distinct CDR3 sequences, approximately 32% of them seen only once. Healthy Russian Caucasian donors spanned ages about 6 to 100 years. Extraction of total RNA produced a minimum of 5 micrograms from each sample. The TCR sequence derives from a woman between 25 and 40 years old in good health. Sample: blood.

DNA for the CDR3: TGTGCCAGCTCACCACCCCTAGCGGGGGGACCCCACCAAGAGACCCAGTACTTC. Amino acid sequence: CASSPPLAGGPHQETQYF. The gene calls are TRBV18 and TRBJ2-5; 11 bases align to TRBD2. Germline lookup yields CDR1 KGHSH and CDR2 LQKENI. The CDR3 contains 18 residues. V gave up 0 bases and J gave up 0 bases; unmatched junction bases: 6.